This T cell receptor beta chain was identified during a study of CD8+CD57+ T cells in acquired aplastic anemia. Study summary: Around 3.5 ug was the average amount of DNA from sorted CD4+ and CD8+ cells. Study-level findings and limits: Patients and controls shared some 30 CD8+ CDR3 sequences, highly expressed in patients.

Patients who underwent sequencing had shown CD8+CD57+ cell expansion by flow cytometry. Among the patients, all had severe acquired aplastic anemia. Profiling of TCR beta VDJ combinations and CDR3 sequences used genomic DNA as template. Each CDR3 protein is one row after TCRdb ran MiXCR on the reads. The repertoire holds about 160,000 distinct CDR3 sequences, 71% seen once, with around 45% in the top ten. This clonotype was recorded only once. The target antigen is unknown. CDR3 length equals 13 residues. Germline V lookup: CDR1 KGHDR, CDR2 SFDVKD. Trimming at V came to 7 bases and at J to 2 bases, leaving 2 bases not matched to a gene.

The TCR was taken from a human donor with aplastic anemia. The chain is built from TRBV24-1 and TRBJ2-3; 7 bases are shared with TRBD1. Sequenced: sorted CD4+, CD8+, or CD8+CD57+ T cells (not recorded which) from PBMCs. The CDR3 coding sequence is TGTGCCACCAGACAGGGGATCACAGATACGCAGTATTTT. This sequence encodes CATRQGITDTQYF.